A selection of T cell receptor beta chains follows, all from one sample in a study of blood T cell repertoires in COVID-19. Only in-frame clones appear in the TCRdb table, and some are missing; sequencing was by immunoSEQ multiplex PCR. The sample lists 250,000 or so clones, 91% occurring once. Material: PBMCs or T cells enriched from blood (not recorded which). The receptors were sampled from a human donor in a cohort exposed to, infected with or recovered from COVID-19 (not recorded which). The donor label of this sample is uncertain. CDR3s include the opening cysteine and the closing phenylalanine or tryptophan. Fields, in order: J gene, V gene, clone size, D gene, CDR3 protein, CDR3 DNA. A D gene is named only where the DNA matches it firmly. Some rows have no size entry. The others give once, few or many, or a class for an expanded clone.

TRBJ2-1 | TRBV9 | - | TRBD2 | CASSVLGGTNGGAWEQFF | TGTGCCAGCAGCGTATTGGGAGGAACTAACGGGGGGGCCTGGGAGCAGTTCTTC
TRBJ2-6 | TRBV15 | - | - | CATRASGANVLTF | TGTGCCACCAGGGCCTCTGGGGCCAACGTCCTGACTTTC
TRBJ1-6 | TRBV10-1 | - | TRBD1 | CASIFRTGNVSPLHF | TGCGCCAGCATTTTTCGGACAGGGAATGTCTCACCCCTCCACTTT
TRBJ2-3 | TRBV19 | - | TRBD2 | CASRESSGATDTQYF | TGTGCCAGTAGAGAGTCGAGCGGGGCAACAGATACGCAGTATTTT
TRBJ2-3 | TRBV9 | - | TRBD2 | CASSGTSGPLPGTDTQYF | TGTGCCAGCAGCGGGACTAGCGGACCTCTACCCGGCACAGATACGCAGTATTTT
TRBJ1-2 | TRBV15 | - | - | CATSLGHTNYGYTF | TGTGCCACCAGCTTAGGACATACTAACTATGGCTACACCTTC
TRBJ1-2 | TRBV30 | - | TRBD1 | CAWSTGDNYGYTF | TGTGCCTGGAGCACAGGGGATAACTATGGCTACACCTTC
TRBJ2-7 | TRBV28 | - | - | CASSLKTLGLLAYEQYF | TGTGCCAGCAGTTTGAAAACACTCGGACTTCTGGCCTACGAGCAGTACTTC
TRBJ1-1 | TRBV5-1 | - | - | CASSLLNNRPSEAFF | TGCGCCAGCAGCTTACTTAATAACAGGCCAAGTGAAGCTTTCTTT
TRBJ1-5 | TRBV19 | - | TRBD1 | CASSRPGQGVQPQHF | TGTGCCAGTAGTCGCCCGGGACAGGGGGTACAGCCCCAGCATTTT
TRBJ1-2 | TRBV28 | once | - | CASSFQGGYGYTF | TGTGCCAGCAGTTTCCAAGGCGGGTATGGCTACACCTTC
TRBJ2-7 | TRBV27 | - | - | CASSLIRVHEQYF | TGTGCCAGCAGTTTAATCAGGGTACACGAGCAGTACTTC
TRBJ2-4 | TRBV7-2 | - | - | CASSLGGGFEPKNIQYF | TGTGCCAGCAGCTTAGGAGGAGGTTTTGAACCCAAAAACATTCAGTACTTC
TRBJ1-5 | TRBV19 | - | - | CATSTGTGGQPQHF | TGTGCCACTTCGACCGGGACTGGGGGACAGCCCCAGCATTTT
TRBJ1-2 | TRBV14 | - | TRBD1 | CASSQYGDSNYGYTF | TGTGCCAGCAGCCAATACGGGGACAGCAACTATGGCTACACCTTC
TRBJ1-1 | TRBV13 | - | - | CASSLGPVGGNTEAFF | TGTGCCAGCAGCTTAGGCCCCGTGGGGGGGAACACTGAAGCTTTCTTT
TRBJ2-5 | TRBV3-1/TRBV3-2 | once | - | CASSQAPPGRRETQYF | TGTGCCAGCAGCCAAGCGCCCCCAGGGCGACGGGAGACCCAGTACTTC
TRBJ2-7 | TRBV29-1 | - | - | CSVAGDSYEQYF | TGCAGCGTTGCCGGAGACTCCTACGAGCAGTACTTC